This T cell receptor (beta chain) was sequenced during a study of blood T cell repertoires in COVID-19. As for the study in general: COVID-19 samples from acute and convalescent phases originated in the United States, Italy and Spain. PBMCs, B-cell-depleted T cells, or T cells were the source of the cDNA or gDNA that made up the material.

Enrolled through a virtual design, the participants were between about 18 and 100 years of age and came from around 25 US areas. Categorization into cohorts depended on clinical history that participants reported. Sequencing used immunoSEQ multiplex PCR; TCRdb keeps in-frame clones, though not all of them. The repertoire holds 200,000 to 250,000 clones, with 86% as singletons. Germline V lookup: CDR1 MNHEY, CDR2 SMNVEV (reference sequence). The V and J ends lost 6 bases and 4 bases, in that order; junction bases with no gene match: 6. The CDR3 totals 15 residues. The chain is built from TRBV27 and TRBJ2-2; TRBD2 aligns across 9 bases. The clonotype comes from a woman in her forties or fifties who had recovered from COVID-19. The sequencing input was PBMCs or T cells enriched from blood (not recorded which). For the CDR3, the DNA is TGTGCCAGCAGCTGGGCGGGGGGGCGCACCGGGGAGCTGTTTTTT. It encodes CASSWAGGRTGELFF.